One sample yielded the 10 T cell receptor beta chains listed below, sequenced in a study of T cells in Graves' hyperthyroidism and ophthalmopathy (dated by TCRdb to about 2019). The library came from multiplex PCR. TCRdb records Illumina HiSeq 2000 as the sequencer. TCR beta CDR3 regions were amplified from RNA transcripts. The first round of RT-PCR for the TCR CDR3 was performed with the HTBI primer set and the Qiagen OneStep RT-PCR kit. In-frame beta chains were kept once TCRdb had trimmed the public reads at Q25 with fastp and called clones with MiXCR. Here each entry gathers all rows of one CDR3 protein and keeps the most common genes and DNA. The sample has roughly 630,000 distinct CDR3 sequences on record, about 15% of them singletons. Under 8% of the sample is held by the ten biggest clonotypes. The sample was blood. All receptors come from a woman in her 30s with Graves' hyperthyroidism.

The chain carries TRBV3-1 and TRBJ2-1; tentative D call: TRBD1 (5 bases). V gave up 0 bases and J gave up 4 bases, with 10 bases separating them. The germline V gene encodes CDR1 LGHDT and CDR2 YNNKEL (reference sequence). The length of the CDR3 is 15 residues. DNA of the CDR3: TGTGCCAGCAGCCAAGATACAGGCGCTTACAATGAGCAGTTCTTC. Translation: CASSQDTGAYNEQFF.

The chain combines TRBV18 with TRBJ2-7; D is undetermined. CDR3 size: 12 residues. Germline CDR1 KGHSH, CDR2 LQKENI. Trimming left V 5 bases short and J 3 bases short, with 8 bases between. CDR3 sequence reads: CASSGYSYEQYF. The CDR3 DNA follows: TGTGCCAGCTCAGGCTACAGCTACGAGCAGTACTTC.

V usage is TRBV5-4 and J usage is TRBJ2-5, with D unresolved. This CDR3 is 14 amino acids long. Deletions cut 0 bases from V and 5 bases from J, with 11 bases between. In germline, CDR1 is SGHNT, CDR2 YYREEE (reference sequence). The CDR3 sequence: CASSLEWSAETQYF. The CDR3 region has the DNA TGTGCCAGCAGCTTGGAGTGGTCAGCTGAGACCCAGTACTTC. Full variable domain (missing parts from reference TRBV5-4 and TRBJ2-5): ETGVTQSPTHLIKTRGQQVTLRCSSQSGHNTVSWYQQALGQGPQFIFQYYREEENGRGNFPPRFSGLQFPNYSSELNVNALELDDSALYLCASSLEWSAETQYFGPGTRLLVL.

At least ten counts were recorded for this clonotype. This sequence joins TRBV27 and TRBJ2-7; 9 nucleotides match TRBD1. The CDR3 is 14 residues long. Germline assignment: CDR1 MNHEY and CDR2 SMNVEV (reference sequence). V shed 3 bases and J 5 bases; nucleotides not matched to a gene: 5. For the CDR3, the DNA is TGTGCCAGCAGTTTTGGACAGGGGAACCACGAGCAGTACTTC. This codes for CASSFGQGNHEQYF.

This clonotype has ten or more counts. V usage is TRBV7-2 and J usage is TRBJ1-4; D is ambiguous. In germline, CDR1 is SGHTA, CDR2 FQGNSA. Trimming left V 3 bases short and J 8 bases short, with 7 bases between. This CDR3 comprises 12 residues. The DNA for the CDR3 is TGTGCCAGCAGCTTTGGTAACGAAAAACTGTTTTTT. It encodes CASSFGNEKLFF. Using reference TRBV7-2 and TRBJ1-4 for the parts outside the CDR3, the full variable domain is GAGVSQSPSNKVTEKGKDVELRCDPISGHTALYWYRQSLGQGLEFLIYFQGNSAPDKSGLPSDRFSAERTGGSVSTLTIQRTQQEDSAVYLCASSFGNEKLFFGSGTQLSVL.

This clonotype was seen many times. The chain carries TRBV20-1 and TRBJ2-3, with a tentative D call TRBD2 (6 bases). There are 14 residues in the CDR3. Deletions cut 3 bases from V and 9 bases from J, with 19 bases between. From germline, CDR1 is DFQATT and CDR2 SNEGSKA (reference sequence). The DNA for the CDR3 is TGCAGTGCTAGTGCTTTGGCGGGATGGGTCACGCAGTATTTT. Amino acid sequence: CSASALAGWVTQYF.

This clonotype was seen repeatedly, ten times or more. The chain uses TRBV5-1 and TRBJ1-1; weak D call: TRBD1 (5 bases). Looked up from germline, CDR1 is SGHRS and CDR2 is YFSETQ. The V and J ends lost 5 bases and 4 bases respectively, with 18 bases between them. The CDR3 is made up of 15 amino acids. CDR3 region: CASSWGVVSSTEAFF. CDR3 nucleotide sequence: TGCGCCAGCAGTTGGGGGGTGGTATCTAGCACTGAAGCTTTCTTT.

This clonotype was detected ten times or more. The rearrangement links TRBV15 to TRBJ2-1; 14 nucleotides match TRBD2. Germline-derived CDR1 and CDR2 are LNHNV and YYDKDF (reference sequence). This CDR3 has 16 amino acids. J gave up 7 bases and V 1 base, and 3 bases lay outside the gene matches. CDR3 region: CATSRVGTSGSNEQFF. In nucleotides, the CDR3 is TGTGCCACCAGCAGAGTCGGGACTAGCGGGAGTAATGAGCAGTTCTTC.

This clonotype was seen at least ten times. CDR3 loop: CASSEGPGSYNEQFF. The CDR3 nucleotides read TGTGCCAGCTCGGAGGGACCGGGCTCCTACAATGAGCAGTTCTTC. This rearrangement joins TRBV18 to TRBJ2-1, with a weak D call TRBD2 (6 bases). Germline lookup yields CDR1 KGHSH and CDR2 LQKENI. The V end lost 6 bases, the J end lost 0 bases, and 12 bases lay between the germline ends. CDR3 length equals 15 residues.

Comment on this clonotype: A much bigger clone sits one base away, suggesting this may be a read error. The V and J genes are TRBV24-1 and TRBJ1-1; maybe TRBD1 (5 bases). The CDR3 is made up of 13 amino acids. From germline, CDR1 is KGHDR and CDR2 SFDVKD. CDR3 loop: CASRITRGTEAFF. Here the CDR3 DNA reads TGTGCCTCCAGGATTACGAGGGGCACTGAAGCTTTCTTT.